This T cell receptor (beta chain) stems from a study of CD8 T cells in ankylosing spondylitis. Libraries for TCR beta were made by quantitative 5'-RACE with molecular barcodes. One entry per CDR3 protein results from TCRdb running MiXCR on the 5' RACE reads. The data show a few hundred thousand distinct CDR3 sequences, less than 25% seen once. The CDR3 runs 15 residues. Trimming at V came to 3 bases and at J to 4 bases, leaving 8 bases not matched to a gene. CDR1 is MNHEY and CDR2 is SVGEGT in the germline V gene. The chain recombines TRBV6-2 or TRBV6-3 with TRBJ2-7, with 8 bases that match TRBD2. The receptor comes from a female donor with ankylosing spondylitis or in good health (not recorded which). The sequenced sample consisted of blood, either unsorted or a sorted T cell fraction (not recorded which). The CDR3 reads CASSYRGLAVYEQYF. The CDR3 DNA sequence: TGTGCCAGCAGTTATCGCGGACTAGCTGTATACGAGCAGTACTTC.